This TCR beta chain was recorded in a study of identical twins. General study findings and limits: Compared with models, monozygotic twins showed more out-of-frame TCR alpha sharing.

This clonotype came up a few times. What it recognizes is unknown. TCRdb re-called the 5' RACE reads through MiXCR, storing one row per CDR3 protein. The sample carries 250,000 or so distinct CDR3 sequences, about 7.5% recorded once. Trimming pared 0 bases from V and 0 bases from J, leaving 10 bases between. The length of the CDR3 is 16 residues. CDR1 SGDLS and CDR2 YYNGEE come from the germline V gene. The same data also contributed to another study, on yellow fever vaccine responses in identical twins.

Sequenced material: CD8+ T cells sorted from blood. The chain has TRBV9 and TRBJ2-1; D is undetermined. This clonotype was sampled from a woman aged 18-35 years in good health. The CDR3 bases are TGTGCCAGCAGCGTAGTGGGGTCAAGCTCCTACAATGAGCAGTTCTTC. Translation gives CASSVVGSSSYNEQFF.